These 9 T cell receptor beta chains originate from one sample sequenced in a study of CD8+ T cells in alopecia areata. Combined cutaneous lymph node cells underwent sorting by CD4, CD8alpha, NKG2D, NKG2ACE and additional markers. Following extraction, RNA underwent reverse transcription to cDNA, which served as the sequencing template. Assay used: immunoSEQ multiplex PCR; TCRdb lists only in-frame clones, some missing. The table records roughly 260,000 clones without singletons, the ten largest covering 1.2%. Sequenced sample: CD4+ T cells sorted from a lymph node. These receptors were collected from a C3H/HeJ mouse with alopecia areata. Mouse strain MHC haplotype: H2-k.

This clone was seen a few times. Gene names refer to mouse genes. The read is 4 residues too short to cover the CDR3 end, so that end is filled in from the germline J gene. The V call is TRBV1, the J call TRBJ2-2, with D unclear. Trimming stripped 0 bases from V and 1 base from J, with 6 bases between. The CDR3 loop spans 15 amino acids. Germline values: CDR1 NSQYPW, CDR2 LRSPGD (reference sequence). The CDR3 sequence is CTCSADVGNTGQLYF. CDR3 bases read: TGCACCTGCAGTGCAGATGTGGGAAACACCGGG.

This clone was seen a handful of times. Gene names refer to mouse genes. Sequencing ends 4 residues short of the CDR3 end; the germline J gene provides the rest. This chain uses TRBV29 with TRBJ2-2; 7 nucleotides agree with TRBD1. The junction had 3 bases not matched to a gene; V was cut back by 4 bases and J by 4 bases. The CDR3 is 14 amino acids. CDR1 and CDR2 (germline): MSHET, SYDVDS. CDR3: CASSYRGITGQLYF. CDR3 DNA, as far as it was read: TGTGCTAGCAGTTACAGGGGAATCACCGGG. Combining the CDR3 with reference TRBV29 and TRBJ2-2 gives the whole variable domain DMKVTQMPRYLIKRMGENVLLECGQDMSHETMYWYRQDPGLGLQLIYISYDVDSNSEGDIPKGYRVSRKKREHFSLILDSAKTNQTSVYFCASSYRGITGQLYFGEGSKLTVL.

Of note for this clone: Gene names follow the mouse nomenclature. Coverage ceases 4 residues before the CDR3 finishes, and the germline J gene fills in the end. The chain combines TRBV5 with TRBJ2-5; 10 bases line up with TRBD2. Germline V gene data show CDR1 as LGHNA and CDR2 as YNLKQL (reference sequence). There are 15 residues in the CDR3. The DNA read from the CDR3 is TGTGCCAGCAGCCCCTGGGGGGGCGCCGAGGAC. The encoded protein is CASSPWGGAED. The complete CDR3 reads CASSPWGGAEDTQYF.

To note about this clone: Germline and genes here are mouse. The CDR3 end falls 4 residues outside the read, so it is completed with the germline J gene. This chain connects TRBV19 to TRBJ2-1; 7 positions agree with TRBD1. Looked up from germline, CDR1 is FNHDT and CDR2 is SITEND (reference sequence). V shed 0 bases, J shed 3 bases, and the junction held 3 bases outside the gene matches. The CDR3 consists of 15 residues. The sequenced part of the CDR3 DNA is TGTGCCAGCAGTATAGCTGGGACAGTCTATGCT. Encoded protein: CASSIAGTVYA. The whole CDR3 reads CASSIAGTVYAEQFF.

Details on this clone: The germline and genes are mouse ones. With the read ending 4 residues before the CDR3 end, the germline J gene is used to fill in that end. The chain employs TRBV31 and TRBJ2-1; 7 bases are a match to TRBD2. J lost 3 bases, V lost 1 base, and 3 bases had no gene match. This CDR3 is built from 14 residues. Germline values: CDR1 GKSSPN, CDR2 SITVG. The sequenced part of the CDR3 DNA is TGTGCCTGGAGTCCGACTGGGTTCTATGCT. Translation: CAWSPTGFYA. The CDR3 in its entirety is CAWSPTGFYAEQFF.

On this clone: Mouse germline and gene names are used. The CDR3 end lies 4 residues beyond the end of the read and is filled in from the germline J gene. V usage is TRBV19 and J usage is TRBJ2-1, with TRBD2 matching over 11 bases. In germline, CDR1 is FNHDT, CDR2 SITEND (reference sequence). V lost 7 bases and J lost 2; bases outside the gene matches: 2. This CDR3 has 14 residues. The covered CDR3 bases are TGTGCCAGCCGGACTGGGGGGTACTATGCT. Translated, it gives CASRTGGYYA. The CDR3, in full, reads CASRTGGYYAEQFF.

This clone was seen ten or more times. Gene names follow the mouse nomenclature. The observed sequence ends 4 residues before the CDR3 terminus, with the missing tail filled in from the germline J gene. This CDR3 is also generated by other DNA sequences in the sample. The V gene is TRBV5, the J gene TRBJ2-1, with 7 bases fitting TRBD2. The V segment lost 1 base and the J segment 1 base; nucleotides outside the gene matches: 1. From germline, CDR1 is LGHNA and CDR2 YNLKQL (reference sequence). The CDR3 covers 15 residues. The DNA read from the CDR3 is TGTGCCAGCAGCCAAGTTGGGGGGAACTATGCT. This codes for CASSQVGGNYA. The whole CDR3 sequence reads CASSQVGGNYAEQFF.

This clone was picked up a small number of times. Mouse names are used for the genes. The sequenced fragment ends 4 residues before the CDR3 boundary, so the rest is inferred from the germline J gene. The chain employs TRBV1 and TRBJ2-2; 7 bases are a match to TRBD1. The CDR3 extends over 15 amino acids. Germline V gene data show CDR1 as NSQYPW and CDR2 as LRSPGD (reference sequence). Trimming at V came to 3 bases and at J to 3 bases, leaving 4 bases not matched to a gene. The covered CDR3 bases are TGCACCTGCAGTGCCACAGGGGCCGACACCGGG. Amino acids: CTCSATGADTG. The entire CDR3 is CTCSATGADTGQLYF.

This clone turned up a few times. Germline and genes: mouse. From the germline J gene comes the end of the CDR3, since the read stops 4 residues before it. The chain couples TRBV13-1 to TRBJ2-7, with D perhaps TRBD1 (5 bases). Germline assignment: CDR1 NSHNY and CDR2 SYGAGN. This CDR3 is 13 amino acids long. The CDR3 bases that were read are TGTGCCAGCAGTGATGCAGGGTCAGAT. It is translated as CASSDAGSD. From start to end, the CDR3 is CASSDAGSDEQYF.